The rows below give T cell receptor beta chains drawn from one sample of a study of graft-versus-host responses after intestinal transplantation. TCRdb's table, derived via immunoSEQ multiplex PCR, lists solely in-frame clones and lacks some. The sample consists of about 46,000 clones, 80% to 95% of them appearing once. Sample: PBMCs, taken 786 days after a first intestinal transplant, on the day of a second. The receptors derive from a human patient who received an intestinal transplant, so some T cells may come from the graft donor. Each CDR3 is given with its conserved first and last residue. A D gene is named only where the DNA matches it firmly. Clone size is given for some rows only: seen once, a few or many times, or a class if the clone is expanded.

d_call: TRBD1
v_call: TRBV6-1
j_call: TRBJ1-5
clone_size: .
cdr3_nt: TGTGCCAGCAGTGAAGGACAGGGGGGTGGGCAGCCCCAGCATTTT
cdr3_aa: CASSEGQGGGQPQHF

d_call: .
v_call: TRBV5-1
j_call: TRBJ2-3
clone_size: .
cdr3_nt: TGCGCCAGCAGCTTGGAGTCCCAGGGACGGAGTACGCAGTATTTT
cdr3_aa: CASSLESQGRSTQYF

d_call: .
v_call: TRBV27
j_call: TRBJ2-7
clone_size: .
cdr3_nt: TGTGCCAGCAGCCCCCGACAAAGTTACGAGCAGTACTTC
cdr3_aa: CASSPRQSYEQYF

d_call: .
v_call: TRBV4-1
j_call: TRBJ2-1
clone_size: once
cdr3_nt: TGCGCCAGCAGCCAGTCTAACCCATCCTACAATGAGCAGTTCTTC
cdr3_aa: CASSQSNPSYNEQFF

d_call: TRBD1
v_call: TRBV5-5
j_call: TRBJ2-7
clone_size: .
cdr3_nt: TGTGCCAGCAGCTTGACCGCCGGGACAGCCTACGAGCAGTACTTC
cdr3_aa: CASSLTAGTAYEQYF

d_call: .
v_call: TRBV29-1
j_call: TRBJ2-7
clone_size: .
cdr3_nt: TGCAGCGTTGACGATCCTGGGGACTACGAGCAGTACTTC
cdr3_aa: CSVDDPGDYEQYF

d_call: .
v_call: TRBV9
j_call: TRBJ2-7
clone_size: .
cdr3_nt: TGTGCCAGCAGCGTAGTGTCCCAGGGGGGCGAGCAGTACTTC
cdr3_aa: CASSVVSQGGEQYF

d_call: .
v_call: TRBV28
j_call: TRBJ1-4
clone_size: .
cdr3_nt: TGTGCCAGCAGCCAGGGTTCACATGAAAAACTGTTTTTT
cdr3_aa: CASSQGSHEKLFF

d_call: .
v_call: TRBV5-1
j_call: TRBJ2-2
clone_size: .
cdr3_nt: TGCGCCAGCAGCTACTTAAGGGGTTACACCGGGGAGCTGTTTTTT
cdr3_aa: CASSYLRGYTGELFF

d_call: .
v_call: TRBV30
j_call: TRBJ1-5
clone_size: .
cdr3_nt: TGTGCCTGGAGTAATGGGGCTGATCTGCCCCAGCATTTT
cdr3_aa: CAWSNGADLPQHF

d_call: .
v_call: TRBV7-9
j_call: TRBJ1-1
clone_size: few
cdr3_nt: TGTGCCAGCAGCTTCTCTGATAACACTGAAGCTTTCTTT
cdr3_aa: CASSFSDNTEAFF

d_call: .
v_call: TRBV18
j_call: TRBJ2-7
clone_size: .
cdr3_nt: TGTGCCAGCTCACCACCGGGGAGTTCCTTCCAATACGAGCAGTACTTC
cdr3_aa: CASSPPGSSFQYEQYF

d_call: .
v_call: TRBV7-7
j_call: TRBJ2-5
clone_size: .
cdr3_nt: TGTGCTAGCAGCGAAGTCGGCCCAGAGACCCAGTACTTC
cdr3_aa: CASSEVGPETQYF

d_call: TRBD1
v_call: TRBV19
j_call: TRBJ2-7
clone_size: once
cdr3_nt: TGTGCCAGTAGTACTTCACTCCCCGGGACAGGGGAGTCCTACGAGCAGTACTTC
cdr3_aa: CASSTSLPGTGESYEQYF

d_call: TRBD1
v_call: TRBV5-1
j_call: TRBJ2-6
clone_size: .
cdr3_nt: TGCGCCAGCGCTTTCGGACAGGGGGCTTCTGGGGCCAACGTCCTGACTTTC
cdr3_aa: CASAFGQGASGANVLTF

d_call: TRBD2
v_call: TRBV10-3
j_call: TRBJ2-7
clone_size: few
cdr3_nt: TGTGCCATCAGTGACCCGGGAGCGGGGTTATACGAGCAGTACTTC
cdr3_aa: CAISDPGAGLYEQYF

d_call: .
v_call: TRBV9
j_call: TRBJ1-2
clone_size: .
cdr3_nt: TGTGCCAGCAGCGTAGAAGCAGGGATTGCTGGCTACACCTTC
cdr3_aa: CASSVEAGIAGYTF

d_call: .
v_call: TRBV29-1
j_call: TRBJ2-5
clone_size: .
cdr3_nt: TGCAGCGGAAAATGGACCGCGGGAGAGACCCAGTACTTC
cdr3_aa: CSGKWTAGETQYF

d_call: .
v_call: TRBV10-1
j_call: TRBJ2-5
clone_size: .
cdr3_nt: TGCGCCAGCAGTGAGTCCCTCTGGGAGACCCAGTACTTC
cdr3_aa: CASSESLWETQYF

d_call: .
v_call: TRBV6-5
j_call: TRBJ2-4
clone_size: .
cdr3_nt: TGTGCCAGCGGACTAGCCAAAAACATTCAGTACTTC
cdr3_aa: CASGLAKNIQYF

d_call: .
v_call: TRBV19
j_call: TRBJ1-1
clone_size: .
cdr3_nt: TGTGCCAGTTATACGAGATTAGACGGACCAACCTCCGAAGCTTTCTTT
cdr3_aa: CASYTRLDGPTSEAFF

d_call: .
v_call: TRBV19
j_call: TRBJ2-1
clone_size: .
cdr3_nt: TGTGCCAGTAGGTCATTCTACAATGAGCAGTTCTTC
cdr3_aa: CASRSFYNEQFF

d_call: TRBD1
v_call: TRBV10-1
j_call: TRBJ2-2
clone_size: once
cdr3_nt: TGCGCCAGTGGACAGGGGGCCAAAACCGGGGAGCTGTTTTTT
cdr3_aa: CASGQGAKTGELFF

d_call: .
v_call: TRBV13
j_call: TRBJ2-7
clone_size: .
cdr3_nt: TGTGCCAGCAGCCTTTCCTCCTACGAGCAGTACTTC
cdr3_aa: CASSLSSYEQYF

d_call: TRBD1
v_call: TRBV6-4
j_call: TRBJ2-1
clone_size: .
cdr3_nt: TGTGCCAGCAGTGACCTACCGACAGGGGGATCCTACAATGAGCAGTTCTTC
cdr3_aa: CASSDLPTGGSYNEQFF

d_call: TRBD1
v_call: TRBV28
j_call: TRBJ1-2
clone_size: once
cdr3_nt: TGTGCCAGCAGGTTCGGGACAGGGGGAGACTATGGCTACACCTTC
cdr3_aa: CASRFGTGGDYGYTF

d_call: .
v_call: TRBV13
j_call: TRBJ2-5
clone_size: .
cdr3_nt: TGTGCCAGCAGCTTAGGGGGGCCGGGGGAGACCCAGTACTTC
cdr3_aa: CASSLGGPGETQYF

d_call: .
v_call: TRBV18
j_call: TRBJ1-2
clone_size: .
cdr3_nt: TGTGCCAGCTCACCGAACAGGGAAGGCTACACCTTC
cdr3_aa: CASSPNREGYTF

d_call: TRBD2
v_call: TRBV2
j_call: TRBJ2-7
clone_size: .
cdr3_nt: TGTGCCAGCAGTGAATTTTTACTAGCGGTTTACGAGCAGTACTTC
cdr3_aa: CASSEFLLAVYEQYF

d_call: .
v_call: TRBV18
j_call: TRBJ1-2
clone_size: .
cdr3_nt: TGTGCCAGCTCAGGGGGGACCTATGGCTACACCTTC
cdr3_aa: CASSGGTYGYTF

d_call: .
v_call: TRBV7-6
j_call: TRBJ2-7
clone_size: .
cdr3_nt: TGTGCCAGCAGCTCCCCGACCGGGACCTCCTACGAGCAGTACTTC
cdr3_aa: CASSSPTGTSYEQYF

d_call: TRBD1
v_call: TRBV25-1
j_call: TRBJ1-4
clone_size: .
cdr3_nt: TGTGCCAGCAGTTTACCCGGGACAGGAAGTAATGAAAAACTGTTTTTT
cdr3_aa: CASSLPGTGSNEKLFF

d_call: .
v_call: TRBV30
j_call: TRBJ1-2
clone_size: .
cdr3_nt: TGTGCCTGGAGTGTATTTAGACCGGAGGTCGGCTACACCTTC
cdr3_aa: CAWSVFRPEVGYTF

d_call: .
v_call: TRBV7-8
j_call: TRBJ2-7
clone_size: .
cdr3_nt: TGTGCCAGCAGCTTAGGGGACCCCTCGGGGGAGCAGTACTTC
cdr3_aa: CASSLGDPSGEQYF

d_call: .
v_call: TRBV2
j_call: TRBJ1-2
clone_size: .
cdr3_nt: TGTGCCAGCAGTAGACAGGAGGGCTATGGCTACACCTTC
cdr3_aa: CASSRQEGYGYTF

d_call: .
v_call: TRBV14
j_call: TRBJ2-3
clone_size: .
cdr3_nt: TGTGCCAGCAGCCAAGAAAAGAAAGGGAGACGGGGGAGCACAGATACGCAGTATTTT
cdr3_aa: CASSQEKKGRRGSTDTQYF

d_call: .
v_call: TRBV7-8
j_call: TRBJ2-7
clone_size: .
cdr3_nt: TGTGCCAGCAGCTTAGTGAGGAGCTCCTACGAGCAGTACTTC
cdr3_aa: CASSLVRSSYEQYF

d_call: .
v_call: TRBV11-2
j_call: TRBJ2-7
clone_size: .
cdr3_nt: TGTGCCAGCAGCTTGAGAGGCTCGAACTACGAGCAGTACTTC
cdr3_aa: CASSLRGSNYEQYF